The rows below give T cell receptor beta chains drawn from one sample of a study of tumor and adjacent non-tumor tissue in lung cancer. Via MiXCR, TCRdb re-called the multiplex PCR reads, giving one row per CDR3 protein. The table shows over 110,000 distinct CDR3 sequences, with around 65% occurring only once. Sequencing used lung tumor tissue. The origin of the receptors is a man aged 55 to 70 with small cell lung cancer. Both conserved end residues are part of each CDR3. D genes are given only for firm matches. Clone sizes are given selectively: once, few, many, or a class where the clone is expanded.

V gene,D gene,J gene,clone size,CDR3 length,CDR3 DNA,CDR3 protein
TRBV11-2,TRBD1,TRBJ2-3,.,14,TGTGCCAGCAGCTCGTCAGGGGGCACAGATACGCACTATTTT,CASSSSGGTDTHYF
TRBV28,.,TRBJ2-7,.,15,TGTGCCATCAGCCTACTACAAAGCAGGGTCTACGAGCAGTACTTC,CAISLLQSRVYEQYF
TRBV20-1,TRBD1,TRBJ1-5,few,13,TGCAGTGCTAGGACAGTCAGGGGGGAGCCCCAGCATTTT,CSARTVRGEPQHF
TRBV6-5,.,TRBJ1-2,.,14,TGTGCCAGCAGTTCCACGGACAGTGTGGAGGGTTACACCTTC,CASSSTDSVEGYTF
TRBV20-1,TRBD1,TRBJ1-1,.,15,TGCAGTGTTGTAACAGGGGGAAGCTGGAACACTGAAGCTTTCTTT,CSVVTGGSWNTEAFF
TRBV4-1,.,TRBJ1-1,.,17,TGCGCCAGCAGCCAAGTCCCCGCTGATGGAGGGAACACTGAAGCTTTCTTT,CASSQVPADGGNTEAFF
TRBV6-2/TRBV6-3,.,TRBJ2-2,.,14,TGTGCCTGCAGTTCCCGACTAGTCCCCGGGGAGCTGTTTTTT,CACSSRLVPGELFF
TRBV6-5,.,TRBJ2-2,.,17,TGTGTCAGCAGTTACGGATTCGACTATTTGAACACCGGGGAGCTGTTTTTT,CVSSYGFDYLNTGELFF
TRBV11-2,.,TRBJ2-1,.,15,TGTGACAGCAGCGCCGACTGGCAGGGGAAAGGAGAGCAGTTCTTC,CDSSADWQGKGEQFF
TRBV20-1,.,TRBJ1-5,.,16,TGCAGTGCTAAGTCCAGGGGAGGACGGAGCAATCAGCCCCATTATTTT,CSAKSRGGRSNQPHYF
TRBV24-1,.,TRBJ2-3,.,13,TGTGTCACCAGTGACTCGCTAGCAGATACGCAGTATTTT,CVTSDSLADTQYF
TRBV6-1,.,TRBJ2-5,.,12,TGTGCCAGCAGCCCAAGGGGCGCGACCCAGTACTTC,CASSPRGATQYF
TRBV11-3,.,TRBJ1-2,.,12,TGTGCGCAGCTTTTAAGAGGTGGGGGCTACACCTTC,CAQLLRGGGYTF
TRBV5-1,.,TRBJ2-2,once,16,TGCGCCAGCAGCTTGGTCTGGGGGCTGAACACCGGGGAGCTGTTTTTT,CASSLVWGLNTGELFF
TRBV11-2,.,TRBJ1-1,.,14,TGTACCAGCAGCTTAGCGCGTAGTTCGGCTGAAGCTTTCTTT,CTSSLARSSAEAFF
TRBV5-1,TRBD1,TRBJ1-2,.,13,TGCGCCAGCAGCGCCGACAGGGAGTCTGGCTACACCTTC,CASSADRESGYTF
TRBV5-1,.,TRBJ1-1,few,14,TGCGCCAGCAGCGTAAACAGGGTTAACACTGAAGCTTTCTTT,CASSVNRVNTEAFF